This entry lists 23 T cell receptor beta chains sequenced from one sample in a study of TIL therapy for anti-PD-1-resistant metastatic lung cancer. This was the immunoSEQ v3 assay. Generated by immunoSEQ multiplex PCR, the TCRdb table keeps only in-frame clones and is missing some. The table records 95,000 or so clones, 65% of them present only once. Time point specified: pre-treatment sample, taken before nivolumab and TIL therapy. Pleural nodules or supraclavicular lymph nodes made up most of the excised metastases sampled. The specimen was tumor tissue, collected at baseline. These receptors all come from a person aged 25-85 years with non-small cell lung cancer.

This sequence joins TRBV20-1 and TRBJ2-5; a possible D gene is TRBD2 (6 bases). The V and J ends lost 3 bases and 9 bases respectively, with 14 bases between them. The germline gives CDR1 DFQATT, CDR2 SNEGSKA (reference sequence). The CDR3 is 12 residues long. Here the CDR3 reads CSASVPGDAQYF. In DNA, the CDR3 is TGCAGTGCTAGTGTCCCGGGAGACGCCCAGTACTTC.

The chain has TRBV12-3 or TRBV12-4 and TRBJ1-4, with D possibly TRBD1 on 6 matching bases. This CDR3 spans 13 amino acids. V was trimmed by 6 bases and J by 4 bases, leaving 9 bases between them. In DNA, the CDR3 is TGTGCCAGCAGCGACAGGCTTAATGAAAAACTGTTTTTT. It translates to CASSDRLNEKLFF.

This clone occurred once. The chain combines TRBV20-1 with TRBJ2-5; D is uncertain. The CDR3 contains 11 residues. The ends were cut back, 6 bases at V and 0 bases at J, with 5 bases in the middle. Germline V gives CDR1 DFQATT, CDR2 SNEGSKA (reference sequence). In DNA form, the CDR3 reads TGCAGTGCAGACTACCAAGAGACCCAGTACTTC. It is translated as CSADYQETQYF.

V and J are TRBV19 and TRBJ1-5; 8 bases match TRBD1. The CDR3 contains 17 residues. The J segment lost 0 bases and the V segment lost 7 bases, leaving 11 bases of the junction unmatched. Germline V gene lookup returns CDR1 LNHDA and CDR2 SQIVND (reference sequence). The CDR3 coding sequence is TGTGCCAGTACCAGTGGCGGGACAGGTTATAGCAATCAGCCCCAGCATTTT. Amino acid sequence: CASTSGGTGYSNQPQHF.

V is TRBV18 and J is TRBJ1-1, with 10 positions matching TRBD1. This CDR3 is 14 amino acids long. Germline lookup yields CDR1 KGHSH and CDR2 LQKENI. The V gene end was trimmed by 3 bases and the J gene end by 5 bases; junction bases not matched to a gene: 3. Here the CDR3 DNA reads TGTGCCAGCTCACCGGGACAGGGGAGGACTGAAGCTTTCTTT. As protein: CASSPGQGRTEAFF. The full variable domain, in which reference TRBV18 and TRBJ1-1 provide the parts outside the CDR3, is NAGVMQNPRHLVRRRGQEARLRCSPMKGHSHVYWYRQLPEEGLKFMVYLQKENIIDESGMPKERFSAEFPKEGPSILRIQQVVRGDSAAYFCASSPGQGRTEAFFGQGTRLTVV.

This clone was seen only once. This sample includes further DNA sequences coding for the same CDR3. This rearrangement joins TRBV4-2 to TRBJ1-2; D is unclear. The CDR3 is 12 amino acids. V was clipped by 1 base and J by 1 base, with 1 base between them. The germline gives CDR1 LGHNA, CDR2 YNFKEQ. The DNA of the CDR3 is TGTGCCAGCAGCCAAGGTAACTATGGCTACACCTTC. It specifies CASSQGNYGYTF.

V gene TRBV5-4 combines with J gene TRBJ2-7; perhaps D is TRBD1 or TRBD2 (6 bases each). Trimming removed 0 bases at V and 4 bases at J, with 14 bases between. This CDR3 contains 15 residues. Looked up from germline, CDR1 is SGHNT and CDR2 is YYREEE (reference sequence). The CDR3 spells CASSLAAGQEYEQYF. In nucleotides, the CDR3 is TGTGCCAGCAGCTTGGCCGCGGGACAAGAATACGAGCAGTACTTC. Variable domain in full (rest from reference TRBV5-4 and TRBJ2-7): ETGVTQSPTHLIKTRGQQVTLRCSSQSGHNTVSWYQQALGQGPQFIFQYYREEENGRGNFPPRFSGLQFPNYSSELNVNALELDDSALYLCASSLAAGQEYEQYFGPGTRLTVT.

This clone was seen only a few times. A junction boundary mismatches the germline segment, possibly from a read error. The V call is TRBV28, the J call TRBJ1-2, with D unresolved. This CDR3 has 11 amino acids. The germline gives CDR1 MDHEN, CDR2 SYDVKM. As DNA, the CDR3 is TGTGCCAGCAGCTTTCCCGGCCAGGTTATCTTC. It yields the protein CASSFPGQVIF.

The chain uses TRBV18 and TRBJ2-7, with D possibly TRBD2 on 6 matching bases. V was shortened by 0 bases and J by 4 bases, with 7 bases between the two germline ends. From germline, CDR1 is KGHSH and CDR2 LQKENI. CDR3 length: 13 residues. This CDR3 reads CASSPPGGYEQYF. DNA for the CDR3: TGTGCCAGCTCACCACCTGGAGGGTACGAGCAGTACTTC.

The V and J genes are TRBV10-3 and TRBJ2-5, with TRBD2 identical over 11 bases. V dropped 4 bases and J dropped 3; count of bases not matched to a gene: 4. The CDR3 has 15 amino acids. CDR1 is ENHRY and CDR2 is SYGVKD in the germline V gene. In DNA form, the CDR3 reads TGTGCCATCAGTGGACCGGGACTAGCGGAAGAGACCCAGTACTTC. It is translated as CAISGPGLAEETQYF.

The CDR3 protein is CASSFSSGGAGTDTQYF. The CDR3 region has the DNA TGTGCCAGCAGTTTTTCTAGCGGGGGGGCCGGGACAGATACGCAGTATTTT. This sequence joins TRBV6-2 or TRBV6-3 and TRBJ2-3; 12 nucleotides agree with TRBD2. V shed 4 bases and J 3 bases; nucleotides not matched to a gene: 8. This CDR3 comprises 17 residues. CDR1 and CDR2 from the germline V gene are MNHEY and SVGEGT.

The chain carries TRBV28 and TRBJ2-7; 8 bases are shared with TRBD1. This CDR3 contains 13 residues. V lost 3 bases and J lost 3; bases outside the gene matches: 1. Germline values: CDR1 MDHEN, CDR2 SYDVKM. The CDR3 is CASSFDRGYEQYF. CDR3 nucleotide sequence: TGTGCCAGCAGTTTCGACAGGGGCTACGAGCAGTACTTC.

In this sample, this clone turned up a few times. The genes are TRBV5-5 and TRBJ1-2; D is perhaps TRBD1 (5 bases). Germline V lookup: CDR1 SGHKS, CDR2 YYEKEE (reference sequence). This CDR3 contains 13 residues. Trimming left V 1 base short and J 7 bases short, with 11 bases between. The CDR3 DNA reads as TGTGCCAGCAGCTTGATCGTAGGGACTGGCTACACCTTC. Its protein product is CASSLIVGTGYTF.

V usage is TRBV6-2 or TRBV6-3 and J usage is TRBJ1-6, with a tentative D call TRBD1 (6 bases). Germline-derived CDR1 and CDR2 are MNHEY and SVGEGT. The CDR3 has 13 residues. The ends were cut back, 5 bases at V and 9 bases at J, with 11 bases in the middle. This chain's CDR3 is CASSGQIPSPLHF. Here the CDR3 DNA reads TGTGCCAGCAGTGGACAGATTCCTTCACCCCTCCACTTT.

The chain couples TRBV5-1 to TRBJ2-3; D gene uncertain. V dropped 0 bases and J dropped 6 bases, with 8 bases sitting between them. There are 13 residues in the CDR3. The germline gives CDR1 SGHRS, CDR2 YFSETQ. The CDR3 sequence is CASSLEPSDTQYF. The CDR3, as DNA: TGCGCCAGCAGCTTGGAACCCTCGGATACGCAGTATTTT.

The chain couples TRBV9 to TRBJ2-7; 9 nucleotides agree with TRBD1. CDR1 SGDLS and CDR2 YYNGEE come from the germline V gene. CDR3 size: 15 residues. J lost 2 bases, V lost 4 bases, and 7 bases had no gene match. The CDR3 loop is CASSLGGTGTYEQYF. The CDR3 region has the DNA TGTGCCAGCAGCCTCGGAGGGACAGGGACCTACGAGCAGTACTTC.

The chain links TRBV3-1 (or the pseudogene TRBV3-2) to TRBJ2-7, with 7 positions matching TRBD1. Germline V CDR1 and CDR2: LGHDT, YNNKEL (reference sequence). The trim removed 2 bases at V and 7 bases at J, leaving 8 bases unmatched. The length of the CDR3 is 14 residues. The CDR3 spells CASSQNDRAGEQYF. DNA of the CDR3: TGTGCCAGCAGCCAAAATGACAGGGCTGGAGAGCAGTACTTC.

The chain employs TRBV10-2 and TRBJ2-1, with 14 bases aligning to TRBD2. V was clipped by 0 bases and J by 8 bases; unmatched bases: 3. This CDR3 has 16 amino acids. CDR1 WSHSY and CDR2 SAAADI come from the germline V gene. CDR3 protein: CASSESGTSGSHEQFF. Here the CDR3 DNA reads TGCGCCAGCAGTGAGTCGGGGACTAGCGGGAGTCATGAGCAGTTCTTC.

The chain employs TRBV25-1 and TRBJ1-3; 8 nucleotides agree with TRBD1. With V trimmed by 3 bases and J by 3 bases, 4 bases remained unmatched. This CDR3 has 15 residues. Germline lookup yields CDR1 MGHDK and CDR2 SYGVNS. This CDR3 is CASSEYRGNGNTIYF. DNA of the CDR3: TGTGCCAGCAGTGAGTACAGGGGGAATGGAAACACCATATATTTT.

The V gene is TRBV7-8, the J gene TRBJ1-6, with D maybe TRBD1 (5 bases). The CDR3 consists of 18 residues. V gave up 3 bases and J gave up 0 bases, with 15 bases separating them. The germline V gene encodes CDR1 SGHVS and CDR2 FQNEAQ. This CDR3 reads CASSFTGTSRSYNSPLHF. For the CDR3, the DNA is TGTGCCAGCAGCTTCACCGGGACTTCCCGCTCCTATAATTCACCCCTCCACTTT.

On this clone: One end of the junction varies from germline; a read error may be responsible. The chain joins TRBV5-1 to TRBJ1-1, with D uncertain. The germline V gene has CDR1 SGHRS and CDR2 YFSETQ. The CDR3 runs to 14 residues. The CDR3 nucleotides read TGCGCCAGCAGTTTGGACGGAAAGAACACTGAAGCTTTCTTT. Its protein is CASSLDGKNTEAFF. Filled out from reference TRBV5-1 and TRBJ1-1, the complete variable domain reads KAGVTQTPRYLIKTRGQQVTLSCSPISGHRSVSWYQQTPGQGLQFLFEYFSETQRNKGNFPGRFSGRQFSNSRSEMNVSTLELGDSALYLCASSLDGKNTEAFFGQGTRLTVV.

The chain employs TRBV29-1 and TRBJ2-7; D unresolved. The CDR3 runs to 13 residues. Germline V lookup: CDR1 SQVTM, CDR2 ANQGSEA. Trimming left V 1 base short and J 2 bases short, with 9 bases between. The CDR3 sequence: CSVEGQKAYEQYF. The CDR3 nucleotides are TGCAGCGTTGAAGGGCAGAAAGCCTACGAGCAGTACTTC.

In nucleotides, the CDR3 is TGTGCCAGCAGCGTGGGACAGCAAGAGACCCAGTACTTC. This codes for CASSVGQQETQYF. The V gene is TRBV9, the J gene TRBJ2-5; TRBD1 aligns across 7 bases. This CDR3 is built from 13 residues. V was clipped by 2 bases and J by 2 bases; unmatched bases: 0. Germline loops: CDR1 SGDLS, CDR2 YYNGEE.